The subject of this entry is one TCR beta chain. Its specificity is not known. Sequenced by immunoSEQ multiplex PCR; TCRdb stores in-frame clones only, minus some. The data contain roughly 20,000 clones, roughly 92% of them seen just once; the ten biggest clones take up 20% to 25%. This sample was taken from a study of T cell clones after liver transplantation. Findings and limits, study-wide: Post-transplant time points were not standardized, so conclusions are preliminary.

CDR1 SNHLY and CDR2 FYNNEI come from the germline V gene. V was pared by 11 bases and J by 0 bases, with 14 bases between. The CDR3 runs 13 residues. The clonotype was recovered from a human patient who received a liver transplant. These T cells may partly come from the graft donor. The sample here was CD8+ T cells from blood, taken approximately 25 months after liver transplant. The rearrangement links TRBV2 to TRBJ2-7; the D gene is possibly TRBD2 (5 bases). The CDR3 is CAFSGGSSYEQYF. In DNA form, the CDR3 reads TGTGCCTTCTCCGGTGGGAGCTCCTACGAGCAGTACTTC.